These 28 T cell receptor beta chains came from one sample sequenced in a study of low-dose radiotherapy and immunotherapy resistance in tumors. Primers used for first-strand cDNA, a TRAV- and TRBV-specific set, covered both alpha and beta chains. Using a constant-region primer together with a V-primer adapter, TCRs were subjected to 20 PCR cycles of amplification. One entry per CDR3 protein results from TCRdb running MiXCR on the reads. The repertoire holds more than 10,000 distinct CDR3 sequences, less than 65% seen once, with approximately 8% in the top ten. The source is a human donor with advanced metastatic prostate, ovarian, gallbladder or colorectal cancer (not recorded which). This table probably holds off-target reads from a library built for another chain.

As to this clonotype: This sequence may be a read error, since a much larger clone differs from it by one base. The V call is TRBV24-1, the J call TRBJ2-1, with no clear D. Germline CDR1 KGHDR, CDR2 SFDVKD. The CDR3 runs to 13 residues. CDR3 protein: CATGDFAHNEQFF. For the CDR3, the DNA is TGTGCCACCGGTGATTTTGCCCACAATGAGCAGTTCTTC.

V usage is TRBV7-2 and J usage is TRBJ1-1, with TRBD1 matching over 9 bases. V trimming: 2 bases; J trimming: 10 bases; junction bases outside the gene matches: 2. This CDR3 is 12 amino acids long. CDR1 and CDR2 from the germline V gene are SGHTA and FQGNSA. The CDR3 is CASSLTGGRAFF. Here the CDR3 DNA reads TGTGCCAGCAGCTTAACAGGGGGCCGAGCTTTCTTT.

The chain combines TRBV12-3 or TRBV12-4 with TRBJ2-7, with D unclear. V was clipped by 1 base and J by 0 bases, with 7 bases between them. This CDR3 has 14 residues. Here the CDR3 DNA reads TGTGCCAGCAGTTTAGGAGACTTCTCCTACGAGCAGTACTTC. This translates into CASSLGDFSYEQYF.

The chain links TRBV4-1 to TRBJ1-6; tentatively, D is TRBD1 (5 bases). Germline V gives CDR1 MGHRA, CDR2 YSYEKL. The CDR3 runs 15 residues. V was pared by 0 bases and J by 4 bases, with 7 bases between. The CDR3 DNA sequence: TGCGCCAGCAGCCAAGATCAGGGATATAATTCACCCCTCCACTTT. The encoded protein is CASSQDQGYNSPLHF.

In this sample, this clonotype turned up once. The rearrangement uses TRBV7-2 and TRBJ2-7; a possible D gene is TRBD2 (5 bases). The CDR3 has 15 amino acids. Trimming shortened V by 1 base and J by 0 bases, and 10 bases separated the two germline ends. Germline CDR1 is SGHTA and CDR2 is FQGNSA. The CDR3 region is CASSLGGSSSYEQYF. The CDR3 coding sequence is TGTGCCAGCAGCTTAGGAGGGAGTTCCTCCTACGAGCAGTACTTC.

This clonotype was counted between two and nine times. The CDR3 is CASSRGDRVPGYTF. The CDR3 DNA reads TGTGCCAGCAGTCGTGGGGACAGGGTGCCCGGCTACACCTTC. V and J are TRBV28 and TRBJ1-2, with 9 bases fitting TRBD1. V lost 5 bases to trimming and J lost 8 bases; unmatched junction nucleotides: 9. In germline, CDR1 is MDHEN, CDR2 SYDVKM. CDR3 size: 14 residues.

The chain is built from TRBV12-3 or TRBV12-4 and TRBJ2-5; tentative D call: TRBD1 (7 bases). CDR3 length: 15 residues. The V gene lost 5 bases and the J gene lost 5 bases, with 18 bases spanning the gap. The CDR3 region is CASSPSLTGRETQYF. CDR3 coding DNA: TGTGCCAGCAGTCCAAGCCTGACAGGGAGGGAGACCCAGTACTTC.

The chain recombines TRBV4-1 with TRBJ2-1; D gene unclear. Per germline, CDR1 MGHRA and CDR2 YSYEKL. V gave up 5 bases and J gave up 6 bases, with 8 bases separating them. This CDR3 has 12 amino acids. CDR3 in DNA: TGCGCCAGCAGCAGCCAGGCCAATGAGCAGTTCTTC. Amino acid sequence: CASSSQANEQFF.

This clonotype is a singleton in its sample. The rearrangement links TRBV3-1 to TRBJ1-1, with D possibly matching TRBD1 (5 bases). Trimming took off 4 bases at V and 3 bases at J, with 15 bases between the two ends. The CDR3 totals 15 residues. Per the germline V gene, CDR1 is LGHDT and CDR2 is YNNKEL (reference sequence). The CDR3 nucleotides are TGTGCCAGCAGCCCCACTAAGGGGTTGTACACTGAAGCTTTCTTT. It encodes CASSPTKGLYTEAFF.

This chain connects TRBV12-3 or TRBV12-4 to TRBJ1-5, with 8 bases that match TRBD1. The CDR3 runs 15 residues. After removal of 2 bases from V and 9 bases from J, the junction contained 9 bases not matched to a gene. CDR3 amino acids: CASSLLSGGEGPQHF. CDR3 DNA: TGTGCCAGCAGTTTACTTTCAGGGGGCGAGGGGCCCCAGCATTTT.

V and J are TRBV20-1 and TRBJ2-2, with no clear D. CDR1 is DFQATT, CDR2 SNEGSKA, per germline (reference sequence). The CDR3 has 14 residues. Trimming shortened V by 3 bases and J by 2 bases, and 10 bases separated the two germline ends. CDR3 DNA sequence: TGCAGTGCTAGTGAGGCCGGTAACACCGGGGAGCTGTTTTTT. Protein sequence: CSASEAGNTGELFF.

This clonotype was picked up a small number of times. The rearrangement uses TRBV5-6 and TRBJ2-1; D is possibly TRBD1 (6 bases). Germline loops: CDR1 SGHDT, CDR2 YYEEEE. This CDR3 spans 16 amino acids. V lost 4 bases and J 3 bases, leaving 17 bases between the germline ends. This chain's CDR3 is CASSPYVGGSYNEQFF. CDR3 DNA sequence: TGTGCCAGCAGCCCCTATGTAGGGGGAAGCTACAATGAGCAGTTCTTC. Combining the CDR3 with reference TRBV5-6 and TRBJ2-1 gives the whole variable domain DAGVTQSPTHLIKTRGQQVTLRCSPKSGHDTVSWYQQALGQGPQFIFQYYEEEERQRGNFPDRFSGHQFPNYSSELNVNALLLGDSALYLCASSPYVGGSYNEQFFGPGTRLTVL.

CDR3 sequence (DNA): TGTGCCAGCAGTTTGTATGGGGGATCATCGAATGAGCAGTTCTTC. It codes for CASSLYGGSSNEQFF. V and J are TRBV12-3 or TRBV12-4 and TRBJ2-1; D may correspond to TRBD1 or TRBD2 (5 bases each). This CDR3 has 15 residues. V dropped 3 bases and J dropped 7 bases, with 16 bases sitting between them.

CDR3 bases: TGTGCCAGCAGTTACAACGTATTCAGGGACGCAGCAACTAATGAAAAACTGTTTTTT. Its translation: CASSYNVFRDAATNEKLFF. The chain joins TRBV6-6 to TRBJ1-4; a possible D gene is TRBD1 (5 bases). Trimming took 2 bases from V and 0 from J, leaving 19 bases between them. This CDR3 comprises 19 residues. Germline V CDR1 and CDR2: MNHNY, SVGAGI (reference sequence).

The chain couples TRBV4-3 to TRBJ1-6; D possibly corresponds to TRBD1 (6 bases). V was pared by 3 bases and J by 4 bases, with 22 bases between. The CDR3 extends over 19 amino acids. Germline values: CDR1 LGHNA, CDR2 YSLEER. DNA for the CDR3: TGCGCCAGCAGCCAGGATAGGATGGGGGCTTCGGGGTATAATTCACCCCTCCACTTT. It is translated as CASSQDRMGASGYNSPLHF.

V is TRBV5-1 and J is TRBJ2-1, with 10 bases matching TRBD2. After removal of 1 base from V and 4 bases from J, the junction contained 2 bases not matched to a gene. Germline V gene sequence: CDR1 SGHRS, CDR2 YFSETQ. The CDR3 consists of 15 residues. The CDR3 bases are TGCGCCAGCAGCTTGACAGCGGGAGGGTACAATGAGCAGTTCTTC. This encodes CASSLTAGGYNEQFF. The variable domain in full, with the rest retrieved from reference TRBV5-1 and TRBJ2-1, is KAGVTQTPRYLIKTRGQQVTLSCSPISGHRSVSWYQQTPGQGLQFLFEYFSETQRNKGNFPGRFSGRQFSNSRSEMNVSTLELGDSALYLCASSLTAGGYNEQFFGPGTRLTVL.

V and J are TRBV5-1 and TRBJ2-7; D is uncertain. The germline V and J ends were trimmed by 4 bases and 2 bases, with 13 bases remaining between them. The germline V gene encodes CDR1 SGHRS and CDR2 YFSETQ. The CDR3 is 14 amino acids. The CDR3 sequence is CASSSTSTAYEQYF. The CDR3 DNA sequence: TGCGCCAGCAGCAGTACTTCCACCGCCTACGAGCAGTACTTC.

This clonotype was detected only a few times. The rearrangement links TRBV6-2 or TRBV6-3 to TRBJ2-7, with 8 bases identical to TRBD1. Per germline, CDR1 MNHEY and CDR2 SVGEGT. After removal of 6 bases from V and 6 bases from J, the junction contained 10 bases not matched to a gene. The CDR3 is made up of 14 amino acids. As DNA, the CDR3 is TGTGCCAGCAGATTAGCGCAGGGGGCTCTCGAGCAGTACTTC. This codes for CASRLAQGALEQYF.

Only one count was recorded for this clonotype. The V and J genes are TRBV5-6 and TRBJ2-1, with 8 bases identical to TRBD1. The CDR3 runs 17 residues. J gave up 4 bases and V 4 bases, and 13 bases lay outside the gene matches. Per germline, CDR1 SGHDT and CDR2 YYEEEE. The CDR3 sequence is CASSPRQGNLLYNEQFF. The CDR3 DNA is TGTGCCAGCAGCCCGCGACAGGGGAACTTACTGTACAATGAGCAGTTCTTC.

This clonotype was observed a few times. The rearrangement uses TRBV18 and TRBJ2-7; no clear D gene. CDR3 length: 12 residues. Between the trimmed V and J ends, which lost 3 bases and 4 bases, there was a span of 7 bases. From germline, CDR1 is KGHSH and CDR2 LQKENI. For the CDR3, the DNA is TGTGCCAGCTCACCCCGTGGATACGAGCAGTACTTC. Protein: CASSPRGYEQYF. The full variable domain, completed using reference TRBV18 and TRBJ2-7, is NAGVMQNPRHLVRRRGQEARLRCSPMKGHSHVYWYRQLPEEGLKFMVYLQKENIIDESGMPKERFSAEFPKEGPSILRIQQVVRGDSAAYFCASSPRGYEQYFGPGTRLTVT.

This clonotype occurred a few times. This chain joins TRBV24-1 and TRBJ1-2; D unresolved. CDR3 length: 16 residues. Germline V gene sequence: CDR1 KGHDR, CDR2 SFDVKD. The V end lost 6 bases, the J end lost 2 bases, and 18 bases lay between the germline ends. The CDR3 loop is CATSKEGFGGNYGYTF. As DNA, the CDR3 is TGTGCCACCAGTAAAGAAGGCTTCGGAGGAAACTATGGCTACACCTTC.

A few counts support this clonotype. CDR3 loop: CASSQVHHRTSGRNEQFF. The CDR3 DNA follows: TGTGCCAGCAGCCAAGTTCATCATCGGACTAGCGGGCGAAATGAGCAGTTCTTC. This chain uses TRBV3-1 with TRBJ2-1; 11 bases line up with TRBD2. V shed 1 base, J shed 7 bases, and the junction held 12 bases outside the gene matches. CDR3 size: 18 residues. Germline V CDR1 and CDR2: LGHDT, YNNKEL (reference sequence).

The chain has TRBV24-1 and TRBJ2-7; D unclear. CDR1 is KGHDR and CDR2 is SFDVKD in the germline V gene. With 3 bases removed from V and 0 bases from J, the gap between germline ends came to 11 bases. The CDR3 consists of 15 residues. The CDR3 sequence is CATSDPTASSYEQYF. The CDR3 DNA sequence: TGTGCCACCAGTGATCCAACTGCGAGCTCCTACGAGCAGTACTTC.

This chain uses TRBV4-2 with TRBJ2-3, with 7 bases fitting TRBD2. Germline CDR1 LGHNA, CDR2 YNFKEQ. The CDR3 spans 14 residues. V lost 7 bases to trimming and J lost 1 base; unmatched junction nucleotides: 5. This CDR3 reads CASTLRGGTDTQYF. The CDR3, as DNA: TGTGCCAGCACCCTCCGGGGGGGCACAGATACGCAGTATTTT.

The rearrangement uses TRBV7-2 and TRBJ2-7; no firm D call. This CDR3 contains 11 residues. The germline CDR1 and CDR2 sequences are SGHTA and FQGNSA. Trimming shortened V by 3 bases and J by 6 bases, and 6 bases separated the two germline ends. This chain's CDR3 is CASSLAVEQYF. As DNA, the CDR3 is TGTGCCAGCAGCTTGGCCGTCGAGCAGTACTTC.

This chain uses TRBV18 with TRBJ2-7, with 8 bases aligning to TRBD2. Germline-derived CDR1 and CDR2 are KGHSH and LQKENI. Trimming cost V 2 bases and J 6 bases; bases outside gene matches: 3. CDR3 length equals 13 residues. The CDR3 coding sequence is TGTGCCAGCTCACCATCGGGAGGGGGCGAGCAGTACTTC. Protein product: CASSPSGGGEQYF.

The chain links TRBV18 to TRBJ2-5; the match to TRBD1 covers 11 bases. The CDR3 covers 15 residues. Germline lookup yields CDR1 KGHSH and CDR2 LQKENI. With 3 bases clipped from V and 5 bases from J, the junction kept 5 bases outside the gene matches. The DNA for the CDR3 is TGTGCCAGCTCACCGGGACAGGGGGACCGGGAGACCCAGTACTTC. Translation: CASSPGQGDRETQYF.

The chain couples TRBV6-4 to TRBJ2-3; the match to TRBD2 covers 11 bases. J lost 0 bases, V lost 2 bases, and 1 base had no gene match. This CDR3 region has 16 residues. Per germline, CDR1 MRHNA and CDR2 SNTAGT. The DNA of the CDR3 is TGTGCCAGCAGTGACCTAGCGGGGGGAAGCACAGATACGCAGTATTTT. It codes for CASSDLAGGSTDTQYF.